The 11 T cell receptor beta chains listed next were all sequenced from one sample in a study of CD8+ T cells in alopecia areata. Extracted from the samples, RNA was reverse transcribed into cDNA to serve as the sequencing template. The table came from immunoSEQ multiplex PCR; TCRdb's copy has only in-frame clones and leaves some out. In the table there are about 34,000 clones, about three quarters of which are singletons. Sample: NKG2D-low CD8+ T cells sorted from blood. These receptors were collected from a human donor with alopecia areata.

This chain connects TRBV6-1 to TRBJ2-7; TRBD2 agrees at 10 bases. CDR1 and CDR2 from the germline V gene are MNHNS and SASEGT. The CDR3 is 14 amino acids. The trim removed 4 bases at V and 5 bases at J, leaving 5 bases unmatched. CDR3 sequence reads: CASSGPGTSDEQYF. CDR3 DNA: TGTGCCAGCAGTGGACCCGGGACTAGCGACGAGCAGTACTTC.

Concerning this clone itself: The sample holds other DNA sequences that translate to the same CDR3. This chain uses TRBV11-2 with TRBJ2-3, with unresolved D. The CDR3 is 11 residues long. Trimming left V 5 bases short and J 6 bases short, with 6 bases between. Germline V lookup: CDR1 SGHAT, CDR2 FQNNGV. This CDR3 reads CASSLGDTQYF. DNA of the CDR3: TGTGCCAGCAGCCTGGGTGATACGCAGTATTTT.

The rearrangement links TRBV14 to TRBJ2-7; tentative D call: TRBD2 (6 bases). V was clipped by 4 bases and J by 4 bases, with 8 bases between them. Germline CDR1 and CDR2: SGHDN and FVKESK. The CDR3 contains 12 residues. CDR3 protein: CASSLSGYEQYF. The DNA of the CDR3 is TGTGCCAGCAGCCTAAGCGGGTACGAGCAGTACTTC.

The chain links TRBV5-4 to TRBJ2-5; TRBD2 is a possible D gene (6 bases). CDR1 is SGHNT and CDR2 is YYREEE in the germline V gene (reference sequence). The V end was cut by 3 bases, the J end by 4 bases, with 19 bases between. This CDR3 contains 16 residues. DNA for the CDR3: TGTGCCAGCAGCTCCCCTCTAGCGTCCGCCAGAGAGACCCAGTACTTC. Translating it yields CASSSPLASARETQYF.

The genes are TRBV29-1 and TRBJ2-2; D is unresolved. V lost 3 bases to trimming and J lost 8 bases, with 13 bases between them. This CDR3 comprises 13 residues. CDR1 and CDR2 from the germline V gene are SQVTM and ANQGSEA. The CDR3 loop reads CSVDERDAGELFF. In DNA form, the CDR3 reads TGCAGCGTTGATGAAAGGGATGCAGGGGAGCTGTTTTTT.

V is TRBV7-3 and J is TRBJ2-5; perhaps D is TRBD1 or TRBD2 (5 bases each). V was shortened by 5 bases and J by 4 bases, with 17 bases between the two germline ends. This CDR3 spans 15 amino acids. Germline V lookup: CDR1 SGHTA, CDR2 FQGTGA. CDR3 protein: CASSPTGTWGETQYF. Here the CDR3 DNA reads TGTGCCAGCAGCCCCACCGGGACCTGGGGAGAGACCCAGTACTTC.

The chain has TRBV27 and TRBJ2-3; 8 bases align to TRBD2. Germline-derived CDR1 and CDR2 are MNHEY and SMNVEV (reference sequence). The V gene end was trimmed by 6 bases and the J gene end by 2 bases; junction bases not matched to a gene: 10. The CDR3 is 16 residues long. CDR3 nucleotide sequence: TGTGCCAGCAGATCACCGGGACTAGGGATCACAGATACGCAGTATTTT. Protein product: CASRSPGLGITDTQYF.

The J gene is TRBJ2-7, the V gene TRBV19, with TRBD2 as a possible D gene (5 bases). The length of the CDR3 is 12 residues. Trimming cost V 6 bases and J 0 bases, with 6 bases left between them. Germline V gene sequence: CDR1 LNHDA, CDR2 SQIVND (reference sequence). The CDR3 nucleotides are TGTGCCAGTAGCCGGGACTCCTACGAGCAGTACTTC. The encoded protein is CASSRDSYEQYF.

This clone was picked up a small number of times. The V and J genes are TRBV4-2 and TRBJ2-7; a weak D match, TRBD1 (5 bases). Trimming took 3 bases from V and 2 from J, leaving 11 bases between them. The germline V gene encodes CDR1 LGHNA and CDR2 YNFKEQ. This CDR3 has 14 residues. CDR3 DNA: TGTGCCAGCAGCCAGGCAGGGAAACCCTACGAGCAGTACTTC. Translated, it gives CASSQAGKPYEQYF.

This clone was observed a few times. CDR3 residues: CASSQYSGSSYEQYF. The CDR3 nucleotides read TGCGCCAGCAGTCAATATAGCGGGAGCTCCTACGAGCAGTACTTC. The rearrangement links TRBV23-1 to TRBJ2-7; 9 positions match TRBD2. TRBV23-1 is an ORF for which the function is uncertain. The trim removed 1 base at V and 0 bases at J, leaving 1 base unmatched. The CDR3 spans 15 residues.

The V gene is TRBV7-9, the J gene TRBJ2-7, with D maybe TRBD1 (6 bases). CDR3 length: 16 residues. Germline CDR1 and CDR2: SEHNR and FQNEAQ (reference sequence). Trimming took 2 bases from V and 0 from J, leaving 14 bases between them. The CDR3 DNA sequence: TGTGCCAGCAGCTTAACAGGGACATTGAGCTCCTACGAGCAGTACTTC. Amino acid sequence: CASSLTGTLSSYEQYF. Drawing the rest from reference TRBV7-9 and TRBJ2-7, the complete variable domain is DTGVSQNPRHKITKRGQNVTFRCDPISEHNRLYWYRQTLGQGPEFLTYFQNEAQLEKSRLLSDRFSAERPKGSFSTLEIQRTEQGDSAMYLCASSLTGTLSSYEQYFGPGTRLTVT.